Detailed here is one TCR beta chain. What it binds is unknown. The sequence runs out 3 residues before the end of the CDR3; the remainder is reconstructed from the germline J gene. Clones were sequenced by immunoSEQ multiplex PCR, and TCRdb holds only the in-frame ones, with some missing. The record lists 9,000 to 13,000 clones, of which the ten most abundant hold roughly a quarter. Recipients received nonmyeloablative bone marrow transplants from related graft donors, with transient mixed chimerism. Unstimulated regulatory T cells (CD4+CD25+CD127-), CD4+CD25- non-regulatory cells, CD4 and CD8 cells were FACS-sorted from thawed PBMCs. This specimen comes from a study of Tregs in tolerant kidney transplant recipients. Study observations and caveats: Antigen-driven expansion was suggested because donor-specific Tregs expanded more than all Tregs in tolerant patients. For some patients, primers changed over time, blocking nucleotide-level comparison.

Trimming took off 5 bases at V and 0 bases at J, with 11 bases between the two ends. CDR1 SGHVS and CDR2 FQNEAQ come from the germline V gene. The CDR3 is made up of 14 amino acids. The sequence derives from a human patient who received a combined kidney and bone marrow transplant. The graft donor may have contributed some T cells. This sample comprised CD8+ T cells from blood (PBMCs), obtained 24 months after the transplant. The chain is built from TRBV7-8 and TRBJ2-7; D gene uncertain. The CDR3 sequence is CASSILTSSYEQYF. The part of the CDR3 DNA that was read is TGTGCCAGCAGCATCCTAACCTCCTCCTACGAG.